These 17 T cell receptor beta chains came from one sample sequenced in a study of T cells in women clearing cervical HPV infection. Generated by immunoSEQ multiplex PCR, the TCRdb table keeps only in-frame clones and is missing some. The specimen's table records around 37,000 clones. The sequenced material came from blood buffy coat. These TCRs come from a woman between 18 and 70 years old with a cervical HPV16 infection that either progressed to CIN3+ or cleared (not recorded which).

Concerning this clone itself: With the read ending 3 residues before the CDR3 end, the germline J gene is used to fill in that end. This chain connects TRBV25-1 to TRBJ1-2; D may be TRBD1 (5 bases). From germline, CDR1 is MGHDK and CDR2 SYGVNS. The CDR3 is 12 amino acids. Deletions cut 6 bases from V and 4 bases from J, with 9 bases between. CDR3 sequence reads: CASRQEIYGYTF. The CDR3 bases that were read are TGTGCCAGCAGACAGGAGATCTATGGC.

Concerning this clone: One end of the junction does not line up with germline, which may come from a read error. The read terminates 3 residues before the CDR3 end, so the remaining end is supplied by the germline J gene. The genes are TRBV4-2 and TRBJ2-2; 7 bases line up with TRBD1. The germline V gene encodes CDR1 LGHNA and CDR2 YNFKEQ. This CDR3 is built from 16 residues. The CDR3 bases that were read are TGCGCCAGCAGCCAGGCCCGGGACAGAAACACCGGGGAG. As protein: CASSQARDRNTGE. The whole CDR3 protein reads CASSQARDRNTGELFF.

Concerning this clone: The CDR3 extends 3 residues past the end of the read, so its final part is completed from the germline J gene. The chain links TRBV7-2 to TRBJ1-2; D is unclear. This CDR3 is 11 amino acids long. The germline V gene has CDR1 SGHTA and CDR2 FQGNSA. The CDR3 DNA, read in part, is TGTGCCAGCAGCGCTACCTACGAC. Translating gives CASSATYD. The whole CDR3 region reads CASSATYDYTF. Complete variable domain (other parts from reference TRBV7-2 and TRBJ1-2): GAGVSQSPSNKVTEKGKDVELRCDPISGHTALYWYRQSLGQGLEFLIYFQGNSAPDKSGLPSDRFSAERTGGSVSTLTIQRTQQEDSAVYLCASSATYDYTFGSGTRLTVV.

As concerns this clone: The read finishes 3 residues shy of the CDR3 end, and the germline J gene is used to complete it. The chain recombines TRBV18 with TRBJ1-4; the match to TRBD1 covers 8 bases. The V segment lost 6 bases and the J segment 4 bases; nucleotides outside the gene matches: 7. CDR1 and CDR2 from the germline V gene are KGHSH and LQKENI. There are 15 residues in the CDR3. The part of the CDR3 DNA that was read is TGTGCCAGCTCCCTTCAGACAGGGGATAATGAAAAA. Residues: CASSLQTGDNEK. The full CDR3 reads CASSLQTGDNEKLFF.

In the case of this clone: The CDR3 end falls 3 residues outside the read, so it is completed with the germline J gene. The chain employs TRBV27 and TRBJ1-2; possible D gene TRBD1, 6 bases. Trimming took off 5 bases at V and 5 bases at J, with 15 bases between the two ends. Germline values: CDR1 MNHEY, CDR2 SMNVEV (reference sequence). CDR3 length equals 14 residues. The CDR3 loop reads CASSPQGHGYGYTF. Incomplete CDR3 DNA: TGTGCCAGCAGTCCTCAGGGACACGGGTATGGC.

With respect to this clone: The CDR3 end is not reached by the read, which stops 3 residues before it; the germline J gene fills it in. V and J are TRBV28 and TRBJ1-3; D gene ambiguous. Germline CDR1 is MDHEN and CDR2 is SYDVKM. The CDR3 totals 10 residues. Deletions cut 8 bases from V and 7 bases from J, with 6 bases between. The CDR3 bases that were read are TGTGCCAGCCAATCCAACACC. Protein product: CASQSNT. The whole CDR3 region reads CASQSNTIYF.

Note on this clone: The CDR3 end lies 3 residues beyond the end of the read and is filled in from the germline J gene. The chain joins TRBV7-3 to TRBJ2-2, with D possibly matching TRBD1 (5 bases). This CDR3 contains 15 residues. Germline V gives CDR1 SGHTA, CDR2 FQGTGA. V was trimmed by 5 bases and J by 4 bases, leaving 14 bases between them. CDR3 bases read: TGTGCCAGCAGCCCACAGGCATTGAGCACCGGGGAG. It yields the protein CASSPQALSTGE. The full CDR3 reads CASSPQALSTGELFF.

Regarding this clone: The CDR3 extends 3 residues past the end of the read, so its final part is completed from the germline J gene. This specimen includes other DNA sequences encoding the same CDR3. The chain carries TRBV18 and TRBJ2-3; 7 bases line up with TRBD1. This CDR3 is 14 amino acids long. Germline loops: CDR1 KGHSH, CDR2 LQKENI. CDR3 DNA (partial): TGTGCCAGCTCCCCCACGACAGGGTCGAAGACG. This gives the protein CASSPTTGSKT. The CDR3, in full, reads CASSPTTGSKTQYF.

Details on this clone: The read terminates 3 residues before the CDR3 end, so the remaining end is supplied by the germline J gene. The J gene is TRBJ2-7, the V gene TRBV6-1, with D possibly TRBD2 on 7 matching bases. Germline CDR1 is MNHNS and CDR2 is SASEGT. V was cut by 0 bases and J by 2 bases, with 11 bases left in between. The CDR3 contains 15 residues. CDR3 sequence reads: CASSEAPGGAYEQYF. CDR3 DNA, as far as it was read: TGTGCCAGCAGTGAAGCTCCGGGGGGCGCCTACGAG.

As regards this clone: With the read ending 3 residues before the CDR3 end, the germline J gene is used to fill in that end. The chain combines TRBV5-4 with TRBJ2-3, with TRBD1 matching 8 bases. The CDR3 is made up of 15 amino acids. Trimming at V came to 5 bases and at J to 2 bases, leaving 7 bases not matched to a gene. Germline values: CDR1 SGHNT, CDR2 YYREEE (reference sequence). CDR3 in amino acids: CASRPDRGSTDTQYF. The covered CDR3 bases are TGTGCCAGCAGACCTGACAGGGGTTCCACAGATACG.

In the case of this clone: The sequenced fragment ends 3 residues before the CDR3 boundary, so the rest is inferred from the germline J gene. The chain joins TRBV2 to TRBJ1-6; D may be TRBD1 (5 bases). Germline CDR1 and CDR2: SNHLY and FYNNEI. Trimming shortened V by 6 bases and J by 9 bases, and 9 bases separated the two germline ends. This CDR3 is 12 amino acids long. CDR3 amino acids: CASRIQASPLHF. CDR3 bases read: TGTGCCAGCAGGATACAGGCTTCACCC.

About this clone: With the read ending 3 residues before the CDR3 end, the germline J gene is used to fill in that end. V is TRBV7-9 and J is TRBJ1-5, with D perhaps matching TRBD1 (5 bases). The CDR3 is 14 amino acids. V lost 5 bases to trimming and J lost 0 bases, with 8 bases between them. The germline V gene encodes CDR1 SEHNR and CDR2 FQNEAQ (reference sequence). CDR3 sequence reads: CASSRGNSNQPQHF. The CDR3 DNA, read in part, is TGTGCCAGCAGCAGGGGTAATAGCAATCAGCCC.

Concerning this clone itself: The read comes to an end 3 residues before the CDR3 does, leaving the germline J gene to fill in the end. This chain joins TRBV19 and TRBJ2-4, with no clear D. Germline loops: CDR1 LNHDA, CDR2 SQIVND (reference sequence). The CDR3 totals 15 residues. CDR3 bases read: TGTGCCAGTACCCCATCAATCACGCGCTCCTACGAT. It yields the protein CASTPSITRSYD. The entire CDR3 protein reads CASTPSITRSYDQYF.

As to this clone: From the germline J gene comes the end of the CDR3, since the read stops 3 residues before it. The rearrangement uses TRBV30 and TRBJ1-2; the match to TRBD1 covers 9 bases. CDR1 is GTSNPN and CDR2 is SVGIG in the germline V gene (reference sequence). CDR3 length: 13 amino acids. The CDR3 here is CALEITGGRGYTF. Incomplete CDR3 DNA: TGTGCCTTAGAAATTACAGGGGGCAGAGGC.

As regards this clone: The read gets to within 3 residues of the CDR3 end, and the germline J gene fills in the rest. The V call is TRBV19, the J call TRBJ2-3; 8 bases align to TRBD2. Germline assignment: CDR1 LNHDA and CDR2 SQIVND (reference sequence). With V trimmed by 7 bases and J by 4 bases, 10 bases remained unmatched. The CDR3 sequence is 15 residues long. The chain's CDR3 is CASIPRGGPSDTQYF. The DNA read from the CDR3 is TGTGCCAGTATCCCCCGGGGGGGCCCCTCAGATACG. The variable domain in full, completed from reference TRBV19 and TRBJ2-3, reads DGGITQSPKYLFRKEGQNVTLSCEQNLNHDAMYWYRQDPGQGLRLIYYSQIVNDFQKGDIAEGYSVSREKKESFPLTVTSAQKNPTAFYLCASIPRGGPSDTQYFGPGTRLTVL.

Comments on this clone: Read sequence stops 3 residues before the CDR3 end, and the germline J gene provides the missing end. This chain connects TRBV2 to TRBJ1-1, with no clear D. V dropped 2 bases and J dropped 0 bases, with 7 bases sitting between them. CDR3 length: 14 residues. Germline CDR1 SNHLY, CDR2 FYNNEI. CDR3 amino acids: CASSEIAVNTEAFF. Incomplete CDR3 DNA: TGTGCCAGCAGTGAAATTGCGGTGAACACTGAA.

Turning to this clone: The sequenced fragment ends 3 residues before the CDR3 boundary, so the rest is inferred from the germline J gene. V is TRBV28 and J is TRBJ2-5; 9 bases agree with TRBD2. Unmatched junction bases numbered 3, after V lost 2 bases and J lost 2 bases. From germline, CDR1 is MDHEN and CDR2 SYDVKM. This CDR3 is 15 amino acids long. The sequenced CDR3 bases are TGTGCCAGCAGTTTAGGGAGCGGGGGGCAAGAGACC. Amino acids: CASSLGSGGQET. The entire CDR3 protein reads CASSLGSGGQETQYF.